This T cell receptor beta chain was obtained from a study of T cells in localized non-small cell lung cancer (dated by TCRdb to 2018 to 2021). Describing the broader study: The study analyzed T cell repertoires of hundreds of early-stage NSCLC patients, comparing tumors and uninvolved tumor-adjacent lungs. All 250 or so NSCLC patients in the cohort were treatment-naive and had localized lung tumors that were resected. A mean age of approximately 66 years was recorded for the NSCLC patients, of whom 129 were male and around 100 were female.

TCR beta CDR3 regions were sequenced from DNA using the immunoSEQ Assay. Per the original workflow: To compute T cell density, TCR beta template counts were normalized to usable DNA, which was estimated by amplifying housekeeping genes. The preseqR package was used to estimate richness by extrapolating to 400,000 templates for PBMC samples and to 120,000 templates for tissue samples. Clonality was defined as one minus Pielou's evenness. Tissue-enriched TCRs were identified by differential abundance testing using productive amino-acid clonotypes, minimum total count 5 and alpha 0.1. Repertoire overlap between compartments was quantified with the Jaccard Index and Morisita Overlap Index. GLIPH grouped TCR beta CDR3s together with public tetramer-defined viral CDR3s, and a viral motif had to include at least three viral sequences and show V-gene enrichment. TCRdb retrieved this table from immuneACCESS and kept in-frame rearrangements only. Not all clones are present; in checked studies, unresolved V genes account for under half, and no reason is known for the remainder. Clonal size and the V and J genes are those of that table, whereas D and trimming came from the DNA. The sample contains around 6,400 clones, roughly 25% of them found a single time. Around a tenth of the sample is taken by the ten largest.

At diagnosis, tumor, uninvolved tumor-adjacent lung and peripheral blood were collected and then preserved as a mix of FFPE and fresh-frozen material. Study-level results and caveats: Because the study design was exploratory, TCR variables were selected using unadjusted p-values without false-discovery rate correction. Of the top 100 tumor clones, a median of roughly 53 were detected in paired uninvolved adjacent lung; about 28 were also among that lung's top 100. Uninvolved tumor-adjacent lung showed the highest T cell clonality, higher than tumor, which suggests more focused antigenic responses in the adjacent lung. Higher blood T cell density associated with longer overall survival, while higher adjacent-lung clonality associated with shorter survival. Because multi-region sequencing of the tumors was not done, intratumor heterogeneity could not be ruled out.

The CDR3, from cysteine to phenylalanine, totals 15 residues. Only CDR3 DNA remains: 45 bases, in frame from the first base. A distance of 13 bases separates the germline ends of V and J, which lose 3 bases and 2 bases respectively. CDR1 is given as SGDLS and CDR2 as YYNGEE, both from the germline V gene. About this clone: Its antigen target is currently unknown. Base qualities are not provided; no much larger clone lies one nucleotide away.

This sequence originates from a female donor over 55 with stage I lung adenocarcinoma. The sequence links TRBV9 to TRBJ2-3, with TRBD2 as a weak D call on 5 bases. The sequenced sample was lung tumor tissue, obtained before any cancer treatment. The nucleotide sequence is TGTGCCAGCAGCGCGGACTTGTACTCCACAGATACGCAGTATTTT. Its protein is CASSADLYSTDTQYF. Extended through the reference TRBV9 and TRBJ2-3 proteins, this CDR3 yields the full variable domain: DSGVTQTPKHLITATGQRVTLRCSPRSGDLSVYWYQQSLDQGLQFLIQYYNGEERAKGNILERFSAQQFPDLHSELNLSSLELGDSALYFCASSADLYSTDTQYFGPGTRLTVL.